Below, 31 T cell receptor beta chains from the same sample are listed, as sequenced in a study of T cell responses to AZD1222 COVID-19 vaccine. Sequencing was performed with immunoSEQ multiplex PCR; in TCRdb, only in-frame clones are kept and a portion is missing. The sample lists around 100,000 clones, 87% occurring once. Here the sequenced sample was peripheral blood, taken on day 0 of AZD1222 vaccination. The receptors here all came from an adult in good health.

This chain links TRBV4-1 with TRBJ1-2; 8 bases are a match to TRBD1. The V gene end was trimmed by 3 bases and the J gene end by 8 bases; junction bases not matched to a gene: 11. Germline V gene lookup returns CDR1 MGHRA and CDR2 YSYEKL. The CDR3 contains 15 residues. CDR3 nucleotides: TGCGCCAGCAGCCAGATAATCAGGGGGCGAAGGGGCTACACCTTC. Protein product: CASSQIIRGRRGYTF.

The chain joins TRBV29-1 to TRBJ1-2; unclear D gene. This CDR3 is 12 amino acids long. The V gene's germline CDR1 is SQVTM and CDR2 ANQGSEA. Trimming pared 6 bases from V and 4 bases from J, leaving 12 bases between. CDR3 bases: TGCAGCGTCCAGGAGGGCGGCTATGGCTACACCTTC. Translated: CSVQEGGYGYTF. The full variable domain, its missing parts supplied by reference TRBV29-1 and TRBJ1-2, is SAVISQKPSRDICQRGTSLTIQCQVDSQVTMMFWYRQQPGQSLTLIATANQGSEATYESGFVIDKFPISRPNLTFSTLTVSNMSPEDSSIYLCSVQEGGYGYTFGSGTRLTVV.

This sequence joins TRBV19 and TRBJ1-2, with D hard to call. Germline V lookup: CDR1 LNHDA, CDR2 SQIVND (reference sequence). This CDR3 comprises 12 residues. Deletions cut 7 bases from V and 4 bases from J, with 10 bases between. The CDR3 nucleotides read TGTGCCAGTACCTGGGGTGGCTATGGCTACACCTTC. Protein product: CASTWGGYGYTF.

This chain joins TRBV2 and TRBJ1-2; the D gene is possibly TRBD1 (5 bases). Germline CDR1 is SNHLY and CDR2 is FYNNEI. V gave up 6 bases and J gave up 4 bases, with 15 bases separating them. The CDR3 spans 14 residues. The CDR3 is CASRVLGTPYGYTF. The CDR3 DNA follows: TGTGCCAGCAGAGTCTTGGGGACTCCCTATGGCTACACCTTC. Variable domain in full (rest from reference TRBV2 and TRBJ1-2): EPEVTQTPSHQVTQMGQEVILRCVPISNHLYFYWYRQILGQKVEFLVSFYNNEISEKSEIFDDQFSVERPDGSNFTLKIRSTKLEDSAMYFCASRVLGTPYGYTFGSGTRLTVV.

J is TRBJ2-7 and V is TRBV7-9; D may be TRBD1 (5 bases). Trimming left V 3 bases short and J 5 bases short, with 11 bases between. The CDR3 contains 13 residues. Germline V gene sequence: CDR1 SEHNR, CDR2 FQNEAQ (reference sequence). CDR3 DNA: TGTGCCAGCAGCTTCTCAGGGTCAAACGAGCAGTACTTC. Its translation: CASSFSGSNEQYF.

This chain connects TRBV28 to TRBJ1-1; D possibly corresponds to TRBD1 (5 bases). The germline V and J ends were trimmed by 6 bases and 0 bases, with 11 bases remaining between them. There are 14 residues in the CDR3. The germline V gene encodes CDR1 MDHEN and CDR2 SYDVKM. This CDR3 is CASRLGLLNTEAFF. CDR3 sequence (DNA): TGTGCCAGCAGGCTGGGACTGTTGAACACTGAAGCTTTCTTT.

This chain uses TRBV12-3 or TRBV12-4 with TRBJ1-2; D gene uncertain. There are 12 residues in the CDR3. Trimming stripped 7 bases from V and 6 bases from J, with 12 bases between. The CDR3 sequence is CASTRLADGYTF. DNA for the CDR3: TGTGCCAGCACCAGGTTGGCGGATGGCTACACCTTC.

J is TRBJ1-2 and V is TRBV5-1; 9 bases align to TRBD1. Germline values: CDR1 SGHRS, CDR2 YFSETQ. There are 14 residues in the CDR3. After removal of 1 base from V and 7 bases from J, the junction contained 5 bases not matched to a gene. DNA of the CDR3: TGCGCCAGCAGCTTGTCGGGACAGGGACGTGGCTACACCTTC. Protein product: CASSLSGQGRGYTF.

The V gene is TRBV9, the J gene TRBJ1-1; tentative D call: TRBD1 (6 bases). Trimming cost V 2 bases and J 5 bases, with 10 bases left between them. This CDR3 comprises 13 residues. Per the germline V gene, CDR1 is SGDLS and CDR2 is YYNGEE. The CDR3 nucleotides read TGTGCCAGCAGCGTTGCAGGGGAGACTGAAGCTTTCTTT. Protein product: CASSVAGETEAFF.

V gene TRBV5-1 combines with J gene TRBJ2-7, with 9 bases lining up with TRBD1. The ends lost 2 bases at V and 3 bases at J; junction bases unmatched: 3. The CDR3 has 14 amino acids. The germline V gene encodes CDR1 SGHRS and CDR2 YFSETQ. In DNA form, the CDR3 reads TGCGCCAGCAGCTTTTGGACAGGGGACTACGAGCAGTACTTC. It encodes CASSFWTGDYEQYF.

V usage is TRBV7-2 and J usage is TRBJ1-4; no reliable D call. CDR1 SGHTA and CDR2 FQGNSA come from the germline V gene. Trimming left V 2 bases short and J 11 bases short, with 6 bases between. This CDR3 spans 11 amino acids. The CDR3 nucleotides are TGTGCCAGCAGCTTACGGGAGAAACTGTTTTTT. The encoded protein is CASSLREKLFF.

This clone was seen only a few times. The genes are TRBV6-5 and TRBJ1-2, with a possible D match to TRBD1 (6 bases). Germline V gene data show CDR1 as MNHEY and CDR2 as SVGAGI. Trimming shortened V by 7 bases and J by 7 bases, and 22 bases separated the two germline ends. CDR3 size: 15 residues. The CDR3 spells CASTQAAGEVVGYTF. The CDR3 bases are TGTGCCAGCACCCAGGCGGCAGGGGAAGTTGTTGGCTACACCTTC.

This clone was seen only once. The chain has TRBV29-1 and TRBJ2-7; TRBD1 matches 7 bases. CDR3 length: 12 amino acids. Per germline, CDR1 SQVTM and CDR2 ANQGSEA. After removal of 4 bases from V and 3 bases from J, the junction contained 3 bases not matched to a gene. The CDR3 sequence: CSVARQGYEQYF. CDR3 bases: TGCAGCGTTGCCCGACAGGGCTACGAGCAGTACTTC.

The chain combines TRBV9 with TRBJ2-7, with TRBD1 identical over 8 bases. J was trimmed by 2 bases and V by 4 bases; bases with no gene match: 5. The germline gives CDR1 SGDLS, CDR2 YYNGEE. This CDR3 comprises 14 residues. CDR3 in DNA: TGTGCCAGCAGCTCAAGGACAGGGACCTACGAGCAGTACTTC. It translates to CASSSRTGTYEQYF.

For the CDR3, the DNA is TGTGCCAGCTCACGCCCGGGCGGGAACTATGGCTACACCTTC. Amino acids: CASSRPGGNYGYTF. V and J are TRBV18 and TRBJ1-2; D remains unclear. The CDR3 contains 14 residues. CDR1 and CDR2 from the germline V gene are KGHSH and LQKENI. The V end lost 4 bases, the J end lost 2 bases, and 11 bases lay between the germline ends. The full variable domain, its missing parts supplied by reference TRBV18 and TRBJ1-2, is NAGVMQNPRHLVRRRGQEARLRCSPMKGHSHVYWYRQLPEEGLKFMVYLQKENIIDESGMPKERFSAEFPKEGPSILRIQQVVRGDSAAYFCASSRPGGNYGYTFGSGTRLTVV.

The V and J genes are TRBV25-1 and TRBJ1-1; D is undetermined. This CDR3 is 13 amino acids long. Germline V gives CDR1 MGHDK, CDR2 SYGVNS. V shed 4 bases and J shed 4 bases, with 10 bases lying between them. In DNA, the CDR3 is TGTGCCAGCAGTGGAGGAGTTAGCACTGAAGCTTTCTTT. Protein: CASSGGVSTEAFF.

The chain combines TRBV27 with TRBJ1-2; 10 bases map to TRBD1. The CDR3 has 14 residues. Germline V gene data show CDR1 as MNHEY and CDR2 as SMNVEV (reference sequence). V lost 5 bases to trimming and J lost 8 bases; unmatched junction nucleotides: 8. The CDR3 DNA follows: TGTGCCAGCAGTCCGCGACAGGGGGCGCGAGGCTACACCTTC. As protein: CASSPRQGARGYTF.

The chain links TRBV29-1 to TRBJ2-3; D possibly corresponds to TRBD1 (5 bases). The CDR3 runs 15 residues. Germline V CDR1 and CDR2: SQVTM, ANQGSEA. V was clipped by 5 bases and J by 6 bases, with 21 bases between them. The DNA of the CDR3 is TGCAGCGTTCAATTAACGACCGGACACGGGGATACGCAGTATTTT. This gives the protein CSVQLTTGHGDTQYF.

The chain carries TRBV2 and TRBJ2-1; D is ambiguous. CDR3 length: 13 amino acids. CDR1 is SNHLY, CDR2 FYNNEI, per germline. V was trimmed by 6 bases and J by 6 bases, leaving 12 bases between them. The CDR3 loop is CASRRYGVNEQFF. The CDR3 DNA reads TGTGCCAGCAGGCGGTACGGTGTCAATGAGCAGTTCTTC.

V usage is TRBV7-3 and J usage is TRBJ2-3; D is undetermined. Trimming shortened V by 5 bases and J by 0 bases, and 18 bases separated the two germline ends. This CDR3 is built from 17 residues. CDR1 is SGHTA and CDR2 is FQGTGA in the germline V gene. DNA of the CDR3: TGTGCCAGCAGCCTAGGTAGAGCCCCTACTAGCACAGATACGCAGTATTTT. The encoded protein is CASSLGRAPTSTDTQYF. Drawing the rest from reference TRBV7-3 and TRBJ2-3, the complete variable domain is GAGVSQTPSNKVTEKGKYVELRCDPISGHTALYWYRQSLGQGPEFLIYFQGTGAADDSGLPNDRFFAVRPEGSVSTLKIQRTERGDSAVYLCASSLGRAPTSTDTQYFGPGTRLTVL.

This clone appeared once. The CDR3 DNA is TGTGCCTGGAGTGCCCCGACGGGGTGGGAGCTGTTTTTT. Protein sequence: CAWSAPTGWELFF. The V call is TRBV30, the J call TRBJ2-2, with TRBD2 as a possible D gene (5 bases). V shed 1 base and J shed 9 bases, with 12 bases lying between them. The CDR3 runs 13 residues. Germline CDR1 reads GTSNPN; CDR2 reads SVGIG (reference sequence).

This chain uses TRBV7-3 with TRBJ2-1; a possible D gene is TRBD2 (6 bases). The CDR3 contains 15 residues. V was clipped by 1 base and J by 0 bases, with 7 bases between them. Germline loops: CDR1 SGHTA, CDR2 FQGTGA. DNA of the CDR3: TGTGCCAGCAGCTTAATCGGGAGCTCCTACAATGAGCAGTTCTTC. Amino acid sequence: CASSLIGSSYNEQFF. Variable domain in full (rest from reference TRBV7-3 and TRBJ2-1): GAGVSQTPSNKVTEKGKYVELRCDPISGHTALYWYRQSLGQGPEFLIYFQGTGAADDSGLPNDRFFAVRPEGSVSTLKIQRTERGDSAVYLCASSLIGSSYNEQFFGPGTRLTVL.

This chain connects TRBV3-1 (or the pseudogene TRBV3-2) to TRBJ2-1; D remains unclear. The V gene lost 0 bases and the J gene lost 1 base, with 7 bases spanning the gap. The CDR3 runs to 15 residues. The germline V gene has CDR1 LGHDT and CDR2 YNNKEL (reference sequence). The DNA of the CDR3 is TGTGCCAGCAGCCAAGACTTGGGATCCTACAATGAGCAGTTCTTC. This encodes CASSQDLGSYNEQFF.

This clone was recorded at least ten times. This sequence joins TRBV20-1 and TRBJ2-7; perhaps TRBD1 as D (5 bases). The CDR3 contains 12 residues. Germline lookup yields CDR1 DFQATT and CDR2 SNEGSKA (reference sequence). Trimming took off 3 bases at V and 3 bases at J, with 9 bases between the two ends. The CDR3 sequence: CSASERGYEQYF. The CDR3 nucleotides read TGCAGTGCTAGTGAAAGGGGCTACGAGCAGTACTTC.

The V call is TRBV6-5, the J call TRBJ2-1; 11 bases align to TRBD2. The CDR3 is 14 amino acids. V dropped 6 bases and J dropped 7; count of bases not matched to a gene: 5. Germline CDR1 reads MNHEY; CDR2 reads SVGAGI. The CDR3 nucleotides are TGTGCCAGCAGCGTAGCGGGGGGGGTTAATGAGCAGTTCTTC. Translated: CASSVAGGVNEQFF.

The chain is built from TRBV7-9 and TRBJ1-5; D gene unclear. CDR1 and CDR2 from the germline V gene are SEHNR and FQNEAQ (reference sequence). V lost 7 bases, J lost 7 bases, and 23 bases lay in between. The CDR3 has 16 amino acids. The CDR3 spells CASTLRVGTREQPQHF. The CDR3, as DNA: TGTGCCAGCACCCTCAGAGTGGGCACGCGGGAGCAGCCCCAGCATTTT.

The chain carries TRBV6-5 and TRBJ1-1; D may be TRBD1 (6 bases). The CDR3 loop spans 15 amino acids. CDR1 is MNHEY, CDR2 SVGAGI, per germline. With 8 bases removed from V and 0 bases from J, the gap between germline ends came to 16 bases. CDR3 region: CASGRTVDMNTEAFF. The CDR3 nucleotides read TGTGCCAGCGGAAGGACAGTCGACATGAACACTGAAGCTTTCTTT.

The rearrangement links TRBV3-1 (or the pseudogene TRBV3-2) to TRBJ2-1, with 8 bases fitting TRBD2. V trimming: 3 bases; J trimming: 7 bases; junction bases outside the gene matches: 8. The CDR3 runs 15 residues. CDR1 is LGHDT and CDR2 is YNNKEL in the germline V gene (reference sequence). The DNA of the CDR3 is TGTGCCAGCAGCCACGGAGCGGGAGTTATAAATGAGCAGTTCTTC. This gives the protein CASSHGAGVINEQFF.

J is TRBJ1-2 and V is TRBV27, with 9 positions matching TRBD1. V shed 5 bases and J 5 bases; nucleotides not matched to a gene: 9. Germline V CDR1 and CDR2: MNHEY, SMNVEV (reference sequence). The CDR3 sequence is 15 residues long. The CDR3 region is CASSPLTGGFYGYTF. CDR3 sequence (DNA): TGTGCCAGCAGTCCCCTCACAGGGGGCTTTTATGGCTACACCTTC.

The V gene is TRBV30, the J gene TRBJ1-2; D is perhaps TRBD1 (6 bases). The V end lost 4 bases, the J end lost 5 bases, and 14 bases lay between the germline ends. The germline V gene encodes CDR1 GTSNPN and CDR2 SVGIG (reference sequence). The CDR3 has 13 residues. The chain's CDR3 is CAWKVQGGYGYTF. The DNA for the CDR3 is TGTGCCTGGAAAGTACAGGGCGGGTATGGCTACACCTTC.

The chain recombines TRBV21-1 with TRBJ2-7; TRBD2, the table's D call, was not compared with the DNA. TRBV21-1 is a listed pseudogene. The CDR3 has 16 amino acids. The CDR3 protein is CAMTGLAGENSYEQYF. The DNA for the CDR3 is TGTGCCATGACAGGACTAGCGGGAGAAAACAGCTACGAGCAGTACTTC.